Included here is one T cell receptor beta chain sequence, with context. Its cognate antigen is unknown. The sample belongs to a study of beta chain features in type 1 diabetes. Every isolated RNA sample was fully reverse transcribed, so sequencing captured expressed TCRB transcripts. Sequencing was performed with immunoSEQ multiplex PCR; in TCRdb, only in-frame clones are kept and a portion is missing. The profile shows around 690,000 clones, around 12% of them singletons. In germline, CDR1 is MGHDK, CDR2 SYGVNS. The CDR3 runs 14 residues. The junction had 7 bases not matched to a gene; V was cut back by 1 base and J by 8 bases. Study outcomes and limitations: Significant though moderate, a shortening of TCRB CDR3s appeared in all four CD4+ subsets of Type 1 diabetes patients.

The TCR originated in a young man with type 1 diabetes. Sequencing was carried out using naive CD4+ T cells from blood. V and J are TRBV25-1 and TRBJ1-1; 7 bases match TRBD1. For the CDR3, the DNA is TGTGCCAGCAGTGAATCACAGGGGAGGAAGGAAGCTTTCTTT. This encodes CASSESQGRKEAFF.